This T cell receptor (beta chain) was captured in a study of CD8 T cells in Susac syndrome (dated by TCRdb to the late 2010s). Notes on the research overall: Whether CD8+ T cell activation and differentiation in Susac syndrome was antigen driven was tested using repertoire sequencing. Clonality of the CD8+ T cell repertoire was compared between roughly 13 healthy donors, approximately 14 Susac syndrome patients and roughly 16 multiple sclerosis patients.

RNA was extracted using the RNeasy kit, and roughly 0.45 to 1 ug of the RNA was reverse transcribed with random hexamers. TCR beta CDR3 regions were amplified with the immunoSEQ multiplex PCR assay covering 54 Vbeta and 13 Jbeta segments. PCR amplification bias was corrected using a synthetic template baseline for primer optimization and computational correction. Processing in the source paper ran as follows. Reads were assigned to V, D and J genes according to IMGT and analyzed in immunoSEQ Analyzer, with only productive sequences retained. Clonality was computed as one minus Shannon entropy normalized by log2 of the number of productive unique sequences. Public and private clones were assessed among the 100 most prevalent clones of each patient and control. Clones were defined as Susac-specific when absent from the healthy and MS cohorts, from some 1,100 published viral clones and from other ImmuneACCESS disease sequences. TCRdb itself trimmed the public reads at Q25 with fastp, ran MiXCR and retained productive beta chains. Every distinct CDR3 protein forms one entry, paired with its most common genes and DNA. TCRdb assigned the V and J calls; the authors' analysis was not used. This sample gives roughly 200,000 distinct CDR3 sequences in total; 95% of them show up just once. In total, the top ten clones hold around 0.16% of the sample.

What the work shows at the level of the full study, not this receptor alone: The study acknowledged that relatively few individuals were included in the TCR sequencing and HLA analysis.

High-throughput TCR beta sequencing profiled peripheral blood CD8+ and CD4+ T cells from healthy donors, Susac syndrome patients and multiple sclerosis patients. Multiple sclerosis controls were treatment-naive patients with stable or active relapsing-remitting disease fulfilling revised McDonald criteria. Bulk CD8+ and CD4+ T cells were purified by magnetic negative isolation, whereas CD8+ TEMRA cells were enriched by FACS. Blood was drawn into EDTA tubes, processed within 24 hours, and PBMCs were isolated by density gradient centrifugation. PBMCs destined for TCR sequencing were cryopreserved in liquid nitrogen and later thawed in a 37 °C water bath. The sorted or isolated CD4+, CD8+ and CD8+ TEMRA cells reached a purity of at least 90%. This clonotype was picked up one time. Its antigen is not yet known. No base qualities exist here, and no much larger clone lies one base off it. On its own, one read is weak support.

The sequenced sample was CD8+ T cells from PBMCs. This clonotype was obtained from a human donor with multiple sclerosis.

The bases read TGCAGCGTTGAAGTTAGCAGACCCTCGAACTATGGCTACACCTTC. Translated, this is CSVEVSRPSNYGYTF. Recombination linked TRBV29-1 to TRBJ1-2; the D gene cannot be named for sure. V gives up 1 base and J gives up 2 bases, and the segment between their germline ends measures 14 bases. The germline V gene gives CDR1 as SQVTM and CDR2 as ANQGSEA. The cysteine opens and the phenylalanine closes a CDR3 of 15 amino acids. Just the 45-base CDR3 DNA is kept, in frame starting at base 1.